The 5 T cell receptor beta chains below come from one sample, sequenced in a study of shared clonotypes between healthy human individuals. The data were produced by immunoSEQ multiplex PCR, yet TCRdb's version contains in-frame clones alone and is incomplete. Here the sample spans 2 million to 2.5 million clones, approximately 90% being singletons. Input material: naive CD4+ T cells from PBMCs. Subset defined: CD45RA+ positively selected. All receptors derive from a man younger than 35 in good health. Some clones in this sample may be carry-over from other donors' samples.

The V call is TRBV30, the J call TRBJ2-1; 11 nucleotides align to TRBD2. The CDR3 totals 15 residues. J gave up 9 bases and V 0 bases, and 7 bases lay outside the gene matches. Per germline, CDR1 GTSNPN and CDR2 SVGIG (reference sequence). CDR3 DNA: TGTGCCTGGAGTGTTCTACTAGCGGGAGCAGGTGAGCAGTTCTTC. It codes for CAWSVLLAGAGEQFF.

CDR3 residues: CASSLKLAGGGEQYF. The CDR3 bases are TGTGCCAGCAGTTTGAAACTAGCGGGAGGAGGCGAGCAGTACTTC. The chain recombines TRBV7-2 with TRBJ2-7; 12 positions agree with TRBD2. The CDR3 loop spans 15 amino acids. CDR1 is SGHTA, CDR2 FQGNSA, per germline. With 6 bases clipped from V and 6 bases from J, the junction kept 9 bases outside the gene matches.

About this clone: Other DNA sequences in the same sample also yield this CDR3. The chain is built from TRBV28 and TRBJ1-1; D not certain. CDR1 is MDHEN and CDR2 is SYDVKM in the germline V gene. Trimming pared 3 bases from V and 4 bases from J, leaving 6 bases between. The CDR3 is 12 amino acids. The CDR3 reads CASSFLTTEAFF. The CDR3 DNA is TGTGCCAGCAGTTTTTTAACCACTGAAGCTTTCTTT.

This clone is a singleton in its sample. The rearrangement uses TRBV2 and TRBJ2-3, with 16 bases that match TRBD2. The ends lost 7 bases at V and 7 bases at J; junction bases unmatched: 11. The CDR3 has 17 residues. Germline lookup yields CDR1 SNHLY and CDR2 FYNNEI. The CDR3 spells CASKAGLAGGLSNTQYF. CDR3 DNA: TGTGCCAGCAAGGCGGGACTAGCGGGAGGGCTGTCGAATACGCAGTATTTT.

The V and J genes are TRBV9 and TRBJ2-1; D gene ambiguous. This CDR3 comprises 16 residues. The V gene lost 0 bases and the J gene lost 0 bases, with 10 bases spanning the gap. Per the germline V gene, CDR1 is SGDLS and CDR2 is YYNGEE. CDR3 residues: CASSVVGVSSYNEQFF. CDR3 nucleotides: TGTGCCAGCAGCGTAGTGGGCGTTAGCTCCTACAATGAGCAGTTCTTC.